This TCR beta chain was retrieved from a study of cytomegalovirus exposure and HLA in healthy donors listed by TCRdb under 2017. At the level of the whole study: According to a later analysis, the roughly 130 validation repertoires were produced on the same platform as the 700 or so repertoires of the first cohort. The study aimed to test whether cataloging public T cell receptors could reveal signatures of past pathogen exposure. In addition to the first cohort of approximately 650 subjects, a separate validation cohort of 120 different subjects was used. The study combined high-throughput TCR immunosequencing, statistical association of individual TCRs with disease status, and machine learning to predict cytomegalovirus infection status.

Library preparation employed the immunoSEQ multiplex PCR assay. The authors' pipeline ran thus. A statistical classification framework was built for diagnosing cytomegalovirus status from the catalog of TCR beta chain sequences. Held by TCRdb, this immuneACCESS table contains in-frame sequences only and omits some clones. Under half of the omission traces to an unresolved V gene where checked; the cause of the rest is unknown. That table gives V, J and clone size, and the DNA gave D and trimming. The sample includes some 270,000 clones, with about 86% observed a single time. The ten largest make up about 1% of the sample. Points on this clone: This receptor's antigen is unknown. There are no base qualities to consult, and no much larger clone falls within one base.

The donors were included in the validation cohort of approximately 130 subjects, a group kept apart from the roughly 670-subject first cohort. Reading the germline V gene (reference sequence) gives CDR1 PRHDT and CDR2 FYEKMQ. The cysteine opens and the phenylalanine closes a CDR3 of 14 amino acids. The only DNA kept is the CDR3, 42 bases in frame from the first base. V and J lose 5 bases and 5 bases, and a span of 15 bases separates them. The study at large found these results: A later analysis had no HLA typing for the validation cohort, so co-occurrence there was scored across all 120 repertoires. It was suggested by the authors that the approach could potentially be generalized to other disease states and immunological phenotypes. The classifier was reported to diagnose cytomegalovirus status with high specificity and sensitivity in both the original cohort and the validation cohort. Across donors, most TCR sequences were observed very rarely, whereas some public TCRs were present in many individuals. The study listed over 150 TCR beta chains as associated with cytomegalovirus. Of the cluster scores, around 95% were above 0 in a later analysis, which found that TCRs clustered in the first cohort also tended to co-occur in the 90 to 150 validation repertoires. In vitro tests confirmed that a few of the cytomegalovirus-associated TCR beta chains recognize cytomegalovirus antigens.

The rearranged segments are TRBV13 and TRBJ1-1; the D gene identity is not certain. Sequences were obtained from PBMCs. This TCR came from a woman between 18 and 30 years old in good health and CMV-seronegative. The bases are TGTGCCAGCAGCCGGCTGGGAGTGGGTACTGAAGCTTTCTTT. Its product reads: CASSRLGVGTEAFF.